One sample yielded the 23 T cell receptor beta chains listed below, sequenced in a study of shared clonotypes between healthy human individuals. Libraries were prepared by immunoSEQ multiplex PCR; TCRdb keeps only in-frame clonotypes and omits some of them. The sample yields just over 2,000,000 clones, 95% seen once. The sample was naive CD4+ T cells sorted from blood. Subset meaning: CD45RA+ positively selected. These receptors all come from a man aged 18 to 30 in good health.

This clone was counted once. This specimen includes other DNA sequences encoding the same CDR3. This chain links TRBV19 with TRBJ1-5, with D hard to call. Looked up from germline, CDR1 is LNHDA and CDR2 is SQIVND (reference sequence). The germline V and J ends were trimmed by 5 bases and 0 bases, with 5 bases remaining between them. The CDR3 covers 13 residues. For the CDR3, the DNA is TGTGCCAGTAGTCCTCATAGCAATCAGCCCCAGCATTTT. Translation: CASSPHSNQPQHF.

The chain couples TRBV10-1 to TRBJ2-1; D may match TRBD1 or TRBD2 (5 bases each). CDR1 is WNHNN, CDR2 SYGVQD, per germline (reference sequence). CDR3 size: 15 residues. Trimming cost V 5 bases and J 2 bases, with 13 bases left between them. CDR3 bases: TGCGCCAGCAGTACCGGGACGGGGACCTACAATGAGCAGTTCTTC. Residues: CASSTGTGTYNEQFF.

This chain links TRBV7-9 with TRBJ1-2; tentatively, D is TRBD1 (5 bases). This CDR3 comprises 13 residues. Trimming removed 5 bases at V and 4 bases at J, with 11 bases between. Germline V gene lookup returns CDR1 SEHNR and CDR2 FQNEAQ (reference sequence). CDR3 in amino acids: CASSDDSIYGYTF. CDR3 in DNA: TGTGCCAGCAGCGATGACAGCATCTATGGCTACACCTTC.

The chain recombines TRBV7-2 with TRBJ2-1, with unresolved D. CDR3 size: 14 residues. Trimming pared 6 bases from V and 4 bases from J, leaving 13 bases between. Germline values: CDR1 SGHTA, CDR2 FQGNSA. This CDR3 is CASSRRAGYNEQFF. CDR3 in DNA: TGTGCCAGCAGTCGCCGGGCTGGGTACAATGAGCAGTTCTTC.

The chain couples TRBV7-9 to TRBJ1-6; D is possibly TRBD1 (5 bases). The length of the CDR3 is 16 residues. With 5 bases removed from V and 0 bases from J, the gap between germline ends came to 11 bases. Germline V CDR1 and CDR2: SEHNR, FQNEAQ (reference sequence). The CDR3 DNA is TGTGCCAGCAGCCCCGGGGCCCTCTCCTATAATTCACCCCTCCACTTT. Amino acid sequence: CASSPGALSYNSPLHF.

This chain joins TRBV11-2 and TRBJ1-2, with D maybe TRBD1 (5 bases). The CDR3 totals 15 residues. V gave up 0 bases and J gave up 2 bases, with 10 bases separating them. Looked up from germline, CDR1 is SGHAT and CDR2 is FQNNGV. CDR3 loop: CASSLDPGRNYGYTF. The CDR3 coding sequence is TGTGCCAGCAGCTTAGATCCGGGACGGAACTATGGCTACACCTTC. The full variable domain, completed using reference TRBV11-2 and TRBJ1-2, is EAGVAQSPRYKIIEKRQSVAFWCNPISGHATLYWYQQILGQGPKLLIQFQNNGVVDDSQLPKDRFSAERLKGVDSTLKIQPAKLEDSAVYLCASSLDPGRNYGYTFGSGTRLTVV.

The chain employs TRBV6-5 and TRBJ1-1; weak D call: TRBD1 (6 bases). Germline values: CDR1 MNHEY, CDR2 SVGAGI. V dropped 4 bases and J dropped 1 base, with 10 bases sitting between them. The CDR3 is 14 amino acids. The CDR3 DNA reads TGTGCCAGCAGTTCAGGGGCGAGGAACACTGAAGCTTTCTTT. It encodes CASSSGARNTEAFF.

This chain links TRBV9 with TRBJ1-5; perhaps TRBD1 as D (5 bases). CDR1 and CDR2 from the germline V gene are SGDLS and YYNGEE. The CDR3 extends over 13 amino acids. Deletions cut 0 bases from V and 6 bases from J, with 7 bases between. CDR3 protein: CASSVGTGQPQHF. The CDR3 DNA reads TGTGCCAGCAGCGTAGGCACAGGTCAGCCCCAGCATTTT.

The chain employs TRBV7-3 and TRBJ2-5, with D unresolved. V was pared by 6 bases and J by 4 bases, with 6 bases between. The CDR3 is 11 residues long. Germline V gene lookup returns CDR1 SGHTA and CDR2 FQGTGA. CDR3 DNA: TGTGCCAGCAGAGAAAGAGAGACCCAGTACTTC. It yields the protein CASRERETQYF.

V and J are TRBV28 and TRBJ1-1, with D possibly matching TRBD1 (6 bases). Trimming left V 10 bases short and J 4 bases short, with 13 bases between. Per the germline V gene, CDR1 is MDHEN and CDR2 is SYDVKM. The CDR3 length is 12 residues. The CDR3 bases are TGTGCCACCCATACAGGGTCCACTGAAGCTTTCTTT. Amino acid sequence: CATHTGSTEAFF.

The gene calls are TRBV7-9 and TRBJ1-5; no definite D call. Germline values: CDR1 SEHNR, CDR2 FQNEAQ (reference sequence). Trimming removed 4 bases from V and 4 bases from J, with 8 bases in between. The CDR3 is 13 residues long. The CDR3 is CASSYSINQPQHF. The CDR3 coding sequence is TGTGCCAGCAGCTACAGTATTAATCAGCCCCAGCATTTT.

CDR3 in DNA: TGTGCCATCAGTGAGTCGGCCACGAGCTCCTACGAGCAGTACTTC. Amino acid sequence: CAISESATSSYEQYF. The rearrangement links TRBV10-3 to TRBJ2-7; no clear D. The V gene's germline CDR1 is ENHRY and CDR2 SYGVKD. The V end was cut by 0 bases, the J end by 0 bases, with 9 bases between. The CDR3 covers 15 residues.

The chain employs TRBV2 and TRBJ1-5, with D perhaps TRBD1 (6 bases). V gave up 8 bases and J gave up 9 bases, with 17 bases separating them. The CDR3 consists of 13 residues. Germline CDR1 reads SNHLY; CDR2 reads FYNNEI. The CDR3 loop is CASCYRALMPQHF. The CDR3 bases are TGTGCCAGCTGCTACAGGGCGTTGATGCCCCAGCATTTT.

The rearrangement uses TRBV27 and TRBJ1-6, with D maybe TRBD1 (5 bases). The ends were cut back, 2 bases at V and 8 bases at J, with 16 bases in the middle. The CDR3 runs to 16 residues. The germline V gene encodes CDR1 MNHEY and CDR2 SMNVEV (reference sequence). In nucleotides, the CDR3 is TGTGCCAGCAGTTTAGGGGCGAACCTCCGCTATTCACCCCTCCACTTT. This sequence encodes CASSLGANLRYSPLHF.

This clone was recorded only once. This sequence joins TRBV30 and TRBJ2-3, with 7 bases lining up with TRBD2. Germline CDR1 GTSNPN, CDR2 SVGIG (reference sequence). The V segment lost 4 bases and the J segment 0 bases; nucleotides outside the gene matches: 7. The CDR3 consists of 15 residues. The CDR3 DNA is TGTGCCTGGACTCCTCCGGGGGGAAGCACAGATACGCAGTATTTT. Amino acid sequence: CAWTPPGGSTDTQYF.

On this clone: Other DNA sequences in the same sample also yield this CDR3. The rearrangement uses TRBV11-2 and TRBJ2-2; D not certain. V was trimmed by 3 bases and J by 3 bases, leaving 2 bases between them. There are 12 residues in the CDR3. The germline gives CDR1 SGHAT, CDR2 FQNNGV. As DNA, the CDR3 is TGTGCCAGCAGCTTCGACACCGGGGAGCTGTTTTTT. It codes for CASSFDTGELFF.

The chain combines TRBV7-9 with TRBJ2-5; 7 bases align to TRBD2. Per the germline V gene, CDR1 is SEHNR and CDR2 is FQNEAQ (reference sequence). There are 14 residues in the CDR3. V lost 5 bases to trimming and J lost 3 bases; unmatched junction nucleotides: 6. CDR3 nucleotides: TGTGCCAGCAGCCCCGGGACTAACAAAGAGACCCAGTACTTC. Amino acid sequence: CASSPGTNKETQYF.

This chain links TRBV6-5 with TRBJ1-4, with 7 bases lining up with TRBD1. This CDR3 has 14 amino acids. V was pared by 5 bases and J by 7 bases, with 7 bases of the junction left unmatched. Germline CDR1 is MNHEY and CDR2 is SVGAGI. The CDR3 protein is CASSRVGGGEKLFF. The CDR3 region has the DNA TGTGCCAGCAGTAGGGTAGGGGGCGGTGAAAAACTGTTTTTT.

Concerning this clone: A much larger clone lies a single base off, so this may be a read error. The V and J genes are TRBV9 and TRBJ1-1; 8 nucleotides line up with TRBD1. V lost 4 bases to trimming and J lost 1 base; unmatched junction nucleotides: 3. The CDR3 sequence is 14 residues long. Germline CDR1 reads SGDLS; CDR2 reads YYNGEE. The CDR3 DNA reads TGTGCCAGCAGCTTACAGGGGGGGAACACTGAAGCTTTCTTT. It specifies CASSLQGGNTEAFF.

V gene TRBV5-1 combines with J gene TRBJ2-6, with no clear D. This CDR3 region has 16 residues. CDR1 is SGHRS, CDR2 YFSETQ, per germline. The V end lost 2 bases, the J end lost 0 bases, and 9 bases lay between the germline ends. CDR3 in DNA: TGCGCCAGCAGCTTACATTCCCTCTCTGGGGCCAACGTCCTGACTTTC. The encoded protein is CASSLHSLSGANVLTF.

This chain links TRBV5-1 with TRBJ2-1; no clear D. The CDR3 spans 12 residues. The V end lost 2 bases, the J end lost 10 bases, and 10 bases lay between the germline ends. Germline V gives CDR1 SGHRS, CDR2 YFSETQ. CDR3: CASSFLDGEQFF. Written as DNA, the CDR3 is TGCGCCAGCAGCTTTCTGGACGGGGAGCAGTTCTTC.

The genes are TRBV7-9 and TRBJ1-5; D ambiguous. This CDR3 comprises 14 residues. Trimming removed 5 bases at V and 3 bases at J, with 11 bases between. CDR1 and CDR2 from the germline V gene are SEHNR and FQNEAQ (reference sequence). For the CDR3, the DNA is TGTGCCAGCAGCCCCGACCGCACCAATCAGCCCCAGCATTTT. Residues: CASSPDRTNQPQHF.

The J gene is TRBJ2-2, the V gene TRBV5-1; no reliable D call. The CDR3 extends over 15 amino acids. The V end was cut by 1 base, the J end by 7 bases, with 14 bases between. In germline, CDR1 is SGHRS, CDR2 YFSETQ. The CDR3 nucleotides are TGCGCCAGCAGCTTGAGTCCCACCCAAGGCGGGGAGCTGTTTTTT. Translated: CASSLSPTQGGELFF.